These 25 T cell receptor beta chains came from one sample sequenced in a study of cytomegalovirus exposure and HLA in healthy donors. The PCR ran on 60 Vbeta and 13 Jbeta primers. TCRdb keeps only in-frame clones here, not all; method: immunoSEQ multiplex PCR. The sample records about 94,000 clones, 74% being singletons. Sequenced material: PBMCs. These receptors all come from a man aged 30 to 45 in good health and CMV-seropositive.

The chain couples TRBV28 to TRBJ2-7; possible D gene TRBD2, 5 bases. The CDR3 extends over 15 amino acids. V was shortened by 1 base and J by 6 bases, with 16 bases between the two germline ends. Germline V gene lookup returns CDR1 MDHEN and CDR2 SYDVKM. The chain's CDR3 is CASSLLAADYGEQYF. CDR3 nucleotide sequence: TGTGCCAGCAGTTTATTAGCAGCCGACTACGGCGAGCAGTACTTC.

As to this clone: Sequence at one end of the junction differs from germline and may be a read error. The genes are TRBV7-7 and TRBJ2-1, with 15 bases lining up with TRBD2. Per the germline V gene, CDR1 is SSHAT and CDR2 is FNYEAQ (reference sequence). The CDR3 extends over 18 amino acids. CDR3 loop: CASSSGLAGGQSYNEQFF. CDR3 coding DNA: TGTGCTAGCAGCTCTGGACTAGCGGGGGGGCAATCCTACAATGAGCAGTTCTTC. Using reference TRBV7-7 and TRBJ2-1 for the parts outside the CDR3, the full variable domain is GAGVSQSPRYKVTKRGQDVTLRCDPISSHATLYWYQQALGQGPEFLTYFNYEAQPDKSGLPSDRFSAERPEGSISTLTIQRTEQRDSAMYRCASSSGLAGGQSYNEQFFGPGTRLTVL.

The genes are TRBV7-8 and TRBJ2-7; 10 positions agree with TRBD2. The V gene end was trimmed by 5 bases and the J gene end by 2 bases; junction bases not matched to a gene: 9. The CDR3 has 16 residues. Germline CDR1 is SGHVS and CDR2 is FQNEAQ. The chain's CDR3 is CASSLGVLAGTYEQYF. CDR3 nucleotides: TGTGCCAGCAGCCTGGGAGTACTAGCGGGGACCTACGAGCAGTACTTC.

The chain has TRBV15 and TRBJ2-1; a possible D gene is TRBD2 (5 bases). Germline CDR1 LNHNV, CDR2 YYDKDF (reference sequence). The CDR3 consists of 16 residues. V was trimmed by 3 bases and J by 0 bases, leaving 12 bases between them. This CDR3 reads CATSRGGLSSYNEQFF. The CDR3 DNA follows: TGTGCCACCAGCAGGGGCGGACTGAGCTCCTACAATGAGCAGTTCTTC. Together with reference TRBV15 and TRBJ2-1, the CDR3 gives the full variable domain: DAMVIQNPRYQVTQFGKPVTLSCSQTLNHNVMYWYQQKSSQAPKLLFHYYDKDFNNEADTPDNFQSRRPNTSFCFLDIRSPGLGDTAMYLCATSRGGLSSYNEQFFGPGTRLTVL.

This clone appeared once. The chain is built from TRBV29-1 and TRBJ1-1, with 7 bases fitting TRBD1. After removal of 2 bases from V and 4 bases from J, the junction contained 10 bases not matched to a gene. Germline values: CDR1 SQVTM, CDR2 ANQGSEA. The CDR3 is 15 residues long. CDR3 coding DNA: TGCAGCGTTGAACCCCCGAGGGGGCTGGTCACTGAAGCTTTCTTT. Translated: CSVEPPRGLVTEAFF.

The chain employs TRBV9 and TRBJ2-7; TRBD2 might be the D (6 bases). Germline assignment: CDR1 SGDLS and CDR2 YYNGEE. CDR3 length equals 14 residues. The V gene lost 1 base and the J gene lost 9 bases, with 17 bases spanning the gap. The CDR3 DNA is TGTGCCAGCAGCGTATCCGGGGACTGGCAGGTGCAGTACTTC. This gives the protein CASSVSGDWQVQYF.

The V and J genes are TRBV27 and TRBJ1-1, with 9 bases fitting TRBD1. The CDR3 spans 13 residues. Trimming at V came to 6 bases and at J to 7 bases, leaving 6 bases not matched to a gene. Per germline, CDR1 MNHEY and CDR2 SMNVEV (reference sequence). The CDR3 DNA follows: TGTGCCAGCAGGGGGACAGGGAGACGTGAAGCTTTCTTT. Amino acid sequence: CASRGTGRREAFF.

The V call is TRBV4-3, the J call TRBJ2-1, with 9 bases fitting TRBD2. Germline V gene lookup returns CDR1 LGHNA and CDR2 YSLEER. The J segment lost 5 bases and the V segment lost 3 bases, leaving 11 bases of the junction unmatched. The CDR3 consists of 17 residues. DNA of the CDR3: TGCGCCAGCAGCCAGGCCCCAGAGCGGGAGGTCCACAATGAGCAGTTCTTC. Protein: CASSQAPEREVHNEQFF.

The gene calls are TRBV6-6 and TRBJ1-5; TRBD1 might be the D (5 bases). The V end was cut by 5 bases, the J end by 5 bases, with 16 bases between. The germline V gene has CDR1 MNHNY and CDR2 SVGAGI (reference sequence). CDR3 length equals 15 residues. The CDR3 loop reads CASSAGRAGDQPQHF. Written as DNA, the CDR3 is TGTGCCAGCAGTGCCGGCAGGGCGGGGGATCAGCCCCAGCATTTT.

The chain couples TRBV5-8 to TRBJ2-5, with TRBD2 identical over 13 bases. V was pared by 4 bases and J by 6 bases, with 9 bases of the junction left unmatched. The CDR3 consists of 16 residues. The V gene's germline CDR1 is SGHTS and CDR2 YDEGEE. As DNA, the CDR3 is TGTGCCAGCAGCCCCTCTCGACTAGCGGGGGGTCAGACCCAGTACTTC. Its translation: CASSPSRLAGGQTQYF. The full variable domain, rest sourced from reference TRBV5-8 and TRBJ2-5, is EAGVTQSPTHLIKTRGQQATLRCSPISGHTSVYWYQQALGLGLQFLLWYDEGEERNRGNFPPRFSGRQFPNYSSELNVNALELEDSALYLCASSPSRLAGGQTQYFGPGTRLLVL.

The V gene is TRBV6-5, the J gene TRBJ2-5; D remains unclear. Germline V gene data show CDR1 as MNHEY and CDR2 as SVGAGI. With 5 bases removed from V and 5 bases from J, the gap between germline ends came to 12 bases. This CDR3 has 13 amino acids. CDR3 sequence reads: CASSPVVGETQYF. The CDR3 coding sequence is TGTGCCAGCAGTCCAGTAGTGGGCGAGACCCAGTACTTC.

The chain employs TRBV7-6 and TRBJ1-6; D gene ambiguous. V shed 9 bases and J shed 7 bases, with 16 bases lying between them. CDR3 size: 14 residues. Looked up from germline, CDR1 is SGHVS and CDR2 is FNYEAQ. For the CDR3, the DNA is TGTGCCAGTTCACGGGGTGAGTCGAATTCACCCCTCCACTTT. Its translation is CASSRGESNSPLHF. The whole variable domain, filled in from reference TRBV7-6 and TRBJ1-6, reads GAGVSQSPRYKVTKRGQDVALRCDPISGHVSLYWYRQALGQGPEFLTYFNYEAQQDKSGLPNDRFSAERPEGSISTLTIQRTEQRDSAMYRCASSRGESNSPLHFGNGTRLTVT.

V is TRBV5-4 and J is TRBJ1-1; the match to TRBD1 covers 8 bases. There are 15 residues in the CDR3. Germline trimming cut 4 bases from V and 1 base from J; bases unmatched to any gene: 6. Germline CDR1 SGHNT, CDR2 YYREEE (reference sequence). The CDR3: CASSNSGTGNTEAFF. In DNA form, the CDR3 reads TGTGCCAGCAGCAACTCCGGGACAGGGAACACTGAAGCTTTCTTT.

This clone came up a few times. CDR3 DNA: TGTGCCAGCAGTTCTCCCGGGACAAGGGACTCACCCCTCCACTTT. This encodes CASSSPGTRDSPLHF. The rearrangement links TRBV6-6 to TRBJ1-6, with a weak D call TRBD1 (6 bases). This CDR3 contains 15 residues. The ends were cut back, 4 bases at V and 10 bases at J, with 17 bases in the middle. Germline-derived CDR1 and CDR2 are MNHNY and SVGAGI (reference sequence).

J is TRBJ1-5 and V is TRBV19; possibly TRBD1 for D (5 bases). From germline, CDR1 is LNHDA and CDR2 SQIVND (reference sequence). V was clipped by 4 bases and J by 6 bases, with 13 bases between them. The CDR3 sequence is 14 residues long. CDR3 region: CASSTLGRGQPQHF. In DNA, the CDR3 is TGTGCCAGTAGTACCTTGGGGAGGGGTCAGCCCCAGCATTTT.

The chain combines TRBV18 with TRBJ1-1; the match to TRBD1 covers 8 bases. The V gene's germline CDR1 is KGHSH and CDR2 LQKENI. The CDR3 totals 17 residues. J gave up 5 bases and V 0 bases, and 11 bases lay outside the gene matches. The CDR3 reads CASSPPQGVSDWTEAFF. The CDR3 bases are TGTGCCAGCTCACCACCACAGGGGGTATCTGATTGGACTGAAGCTTTCTTT.

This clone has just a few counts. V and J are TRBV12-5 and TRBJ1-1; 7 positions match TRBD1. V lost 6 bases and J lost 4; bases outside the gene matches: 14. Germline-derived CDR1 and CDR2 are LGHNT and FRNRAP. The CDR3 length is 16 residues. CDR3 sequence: CASGNTGQEFSTEAFF. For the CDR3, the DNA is TGTGCTAGTGGCAATACCGGACAGGAATTTTCCACTGAAGCTTTCTTT.

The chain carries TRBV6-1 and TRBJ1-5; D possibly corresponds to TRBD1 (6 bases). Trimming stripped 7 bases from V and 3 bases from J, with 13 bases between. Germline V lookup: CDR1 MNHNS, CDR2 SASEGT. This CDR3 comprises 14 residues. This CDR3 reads CASTVGGYNQPQHF. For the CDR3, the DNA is TGTGCCAGCACCGTAGGGGGTTACAATCAGCCCCAGCATTTT.

The CDR3 DNA sequence: TGCGCCAGCAGCCTCCAGGTCCCCTACTACGAGCAGTACTTC. Its translation is CASSLQVPYYEQYF. The V and J genes are TRBV5-1 and TRBJ2-7; no clear D gene. Germline loops: CDR1 SGHRS, CDR2 YFSETQ. This CDR3 is built from 14 residues. V was trimmed by 4 bases and J by 3 bases, leaving 14 bases between them.

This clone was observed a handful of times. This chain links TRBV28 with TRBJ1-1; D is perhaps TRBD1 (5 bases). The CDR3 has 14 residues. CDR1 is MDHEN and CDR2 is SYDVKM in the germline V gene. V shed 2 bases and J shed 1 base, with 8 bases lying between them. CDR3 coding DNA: TGTGCCAGCAGTTTACTCACAGGGAACACTGAAGCTTTCTTT. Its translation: CASSLLTGNTEAFF. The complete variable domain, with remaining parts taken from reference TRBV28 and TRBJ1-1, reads DVKVTQSSRYLVKRTGEKVFLECVQDMDHENMFWYRQDPGLGLRLIYFSYDVKMKEKGDIPEGYSVSREKKERFSLILESASTNQTSMYLCASSLLTGNTEAFFGQGTRLTVV.

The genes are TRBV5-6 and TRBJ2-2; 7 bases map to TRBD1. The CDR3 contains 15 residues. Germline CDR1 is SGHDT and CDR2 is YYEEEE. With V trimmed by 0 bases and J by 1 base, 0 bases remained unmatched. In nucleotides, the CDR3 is TGTGCCAGCAGCTTGGGGACAGGGAACACCGGGGAGCTGTTTTTT. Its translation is CASSLGTGNTGELFF.

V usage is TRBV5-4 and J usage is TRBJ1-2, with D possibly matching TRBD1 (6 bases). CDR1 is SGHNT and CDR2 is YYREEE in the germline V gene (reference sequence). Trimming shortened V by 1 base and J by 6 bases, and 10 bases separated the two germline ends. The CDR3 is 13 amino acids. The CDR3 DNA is TGTGCCAGCAGCTTGAACAGGGCCAATGGCTACACCTTC. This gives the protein CASSLNRANGYTF.

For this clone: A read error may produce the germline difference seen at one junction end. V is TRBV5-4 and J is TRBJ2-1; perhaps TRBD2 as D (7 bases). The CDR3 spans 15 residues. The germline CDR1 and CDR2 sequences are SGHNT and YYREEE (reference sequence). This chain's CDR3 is CASSPGQRGYNDQFF. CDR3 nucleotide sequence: TGTGCCAGCAGCCCCGGACAGCGGGGATATAATGACCAGTTCTTC.

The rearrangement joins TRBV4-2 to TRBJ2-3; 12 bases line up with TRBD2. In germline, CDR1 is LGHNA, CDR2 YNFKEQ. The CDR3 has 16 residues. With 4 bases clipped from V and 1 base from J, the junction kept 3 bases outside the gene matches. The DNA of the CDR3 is TGTGCCAGCAGCCCCCGACTAGCGGGGGGCACAGATACGCAGTATTTT. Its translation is CASSPRLAGGTDTQYF.

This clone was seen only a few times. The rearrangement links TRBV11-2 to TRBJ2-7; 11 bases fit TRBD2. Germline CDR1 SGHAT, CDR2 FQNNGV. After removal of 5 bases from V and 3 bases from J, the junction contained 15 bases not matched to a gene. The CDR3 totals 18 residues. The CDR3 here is CASSIGTSGGPVSYEQYF. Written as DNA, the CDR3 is TGTGCCAGCAGCATCGGGACTAGCGGAGGTCCCGTTAGCTACGAGCAGTACTTC. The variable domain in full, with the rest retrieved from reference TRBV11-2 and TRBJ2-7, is EAGVAQSPRYKIIEKRQSVAFWCNPISGHATLYWYQQILGQGPKLLIQFQNNGVVDDSQLPKDRFSAERLKGVDSTLKIQPAKLEDSAVYLCASSIGTSGGPVSYEQYFGPGTRLTVT.